The sequence of this T cell receptor beta chain was determined in a study of blood T cell repertoires in COVID-19 (dated by TCRdb to the early 2020s). Looking at the study overall: Samples from collaborators originated in the United States, Italy and Spain and spanned both the acute and convalescent phases of COVID-19. HLA class I and class II types, where available, came from metadata supplied by the sample provider rather than from assay-based typing. The samples were drawn from the first 160 participants of the ongoing ImmuneRACE study and from 950 to 1,500 subjects provided by 6 global collaborators. Nearly every sample came with metadata listing a de-identified subject ID, COVID-19 status, age in years and sex. Subjects who had been exposed to COVID-19, were actively infected with it, or had recovered from it provided the deeply sampled blood TCRbeta repertoires that made up the dataset. The material from the prospective study consisted of cDNA or gDNA derived from T cells, B-cell-depleted T cells, or PBMCs. The repertoires were made available in a free public database intended to serve as a resource for research on the immune response to SARS-CoV-2. What the authors observed across the whole study: Clinical and demographic metadata were provided uncurated, with the amount varying by source and participant.

Collaborating institutions collected whole blood in K2EDTA tubes following their own protocols. For TCRbeta analysis, collaborators shipped samples in one of three forms: frozen whole blood, isolated PBMCs, or DNA extracted from either of those sample types. In the case of this clone: Its binding antigen is unknown. Base quality data are lacking; no much larger clone is found one base away.

The CDR3, from cysteine to phenylalanine, totals 15 residues. Of all the DNA, just the CDR3 is kept, 45 bases in frame from base 1. Reading the germline V gene gives CDR1 SGHVS and CDR2 FNYEAQ. V was cut back by 7 bases and J by 2 bases, leaving a gap of 15 bases between them. TCRbeta CDR3 regions were amplified from genomic DNA using the immunoSEQ Assay, a bias-controlled multiplex PCR. The original pipeline was this. Nucleated cell counts per sample were estimated from amplification of reference gene primers within the assay. Sequence reads were collapsed and filtered to measure the absolute abundance of every unique TCRbeta CDR3 rearrangement. For each sample, productive Simpson clonality was calculated by taking the square root of Simpson's diversity index across productive rearrangements. TCRdb's version of the immuneACCESS table is confined to in-frame rearrangements and falls short of the full clone set. An unresolved V gene accounts for under half of the shortfall where checked; the remainder is of unknown origin. D and trimming come from the DNA, and the V and J calls and clone size come from that table. Present in this sample are around 210,000 clones, roughly 88% of which were seen just once. The ten top clones hold 1.5% of the sample.

The sample was peripheral blood. The sequence joins TRBV7-6 to TRBJ1-5, and TRBD1 may be the D gene, going by 5 matching bases. This sequence originates from a man between 18 and 35 years old with active or convalescent COVID-19. The nucleotide sequence reads TGTGCCAGCACCCTAAAGCCGGGGGGCAATCAGCCCCAGCATTTT. It specifies CASTLKPGGNQPQHF.